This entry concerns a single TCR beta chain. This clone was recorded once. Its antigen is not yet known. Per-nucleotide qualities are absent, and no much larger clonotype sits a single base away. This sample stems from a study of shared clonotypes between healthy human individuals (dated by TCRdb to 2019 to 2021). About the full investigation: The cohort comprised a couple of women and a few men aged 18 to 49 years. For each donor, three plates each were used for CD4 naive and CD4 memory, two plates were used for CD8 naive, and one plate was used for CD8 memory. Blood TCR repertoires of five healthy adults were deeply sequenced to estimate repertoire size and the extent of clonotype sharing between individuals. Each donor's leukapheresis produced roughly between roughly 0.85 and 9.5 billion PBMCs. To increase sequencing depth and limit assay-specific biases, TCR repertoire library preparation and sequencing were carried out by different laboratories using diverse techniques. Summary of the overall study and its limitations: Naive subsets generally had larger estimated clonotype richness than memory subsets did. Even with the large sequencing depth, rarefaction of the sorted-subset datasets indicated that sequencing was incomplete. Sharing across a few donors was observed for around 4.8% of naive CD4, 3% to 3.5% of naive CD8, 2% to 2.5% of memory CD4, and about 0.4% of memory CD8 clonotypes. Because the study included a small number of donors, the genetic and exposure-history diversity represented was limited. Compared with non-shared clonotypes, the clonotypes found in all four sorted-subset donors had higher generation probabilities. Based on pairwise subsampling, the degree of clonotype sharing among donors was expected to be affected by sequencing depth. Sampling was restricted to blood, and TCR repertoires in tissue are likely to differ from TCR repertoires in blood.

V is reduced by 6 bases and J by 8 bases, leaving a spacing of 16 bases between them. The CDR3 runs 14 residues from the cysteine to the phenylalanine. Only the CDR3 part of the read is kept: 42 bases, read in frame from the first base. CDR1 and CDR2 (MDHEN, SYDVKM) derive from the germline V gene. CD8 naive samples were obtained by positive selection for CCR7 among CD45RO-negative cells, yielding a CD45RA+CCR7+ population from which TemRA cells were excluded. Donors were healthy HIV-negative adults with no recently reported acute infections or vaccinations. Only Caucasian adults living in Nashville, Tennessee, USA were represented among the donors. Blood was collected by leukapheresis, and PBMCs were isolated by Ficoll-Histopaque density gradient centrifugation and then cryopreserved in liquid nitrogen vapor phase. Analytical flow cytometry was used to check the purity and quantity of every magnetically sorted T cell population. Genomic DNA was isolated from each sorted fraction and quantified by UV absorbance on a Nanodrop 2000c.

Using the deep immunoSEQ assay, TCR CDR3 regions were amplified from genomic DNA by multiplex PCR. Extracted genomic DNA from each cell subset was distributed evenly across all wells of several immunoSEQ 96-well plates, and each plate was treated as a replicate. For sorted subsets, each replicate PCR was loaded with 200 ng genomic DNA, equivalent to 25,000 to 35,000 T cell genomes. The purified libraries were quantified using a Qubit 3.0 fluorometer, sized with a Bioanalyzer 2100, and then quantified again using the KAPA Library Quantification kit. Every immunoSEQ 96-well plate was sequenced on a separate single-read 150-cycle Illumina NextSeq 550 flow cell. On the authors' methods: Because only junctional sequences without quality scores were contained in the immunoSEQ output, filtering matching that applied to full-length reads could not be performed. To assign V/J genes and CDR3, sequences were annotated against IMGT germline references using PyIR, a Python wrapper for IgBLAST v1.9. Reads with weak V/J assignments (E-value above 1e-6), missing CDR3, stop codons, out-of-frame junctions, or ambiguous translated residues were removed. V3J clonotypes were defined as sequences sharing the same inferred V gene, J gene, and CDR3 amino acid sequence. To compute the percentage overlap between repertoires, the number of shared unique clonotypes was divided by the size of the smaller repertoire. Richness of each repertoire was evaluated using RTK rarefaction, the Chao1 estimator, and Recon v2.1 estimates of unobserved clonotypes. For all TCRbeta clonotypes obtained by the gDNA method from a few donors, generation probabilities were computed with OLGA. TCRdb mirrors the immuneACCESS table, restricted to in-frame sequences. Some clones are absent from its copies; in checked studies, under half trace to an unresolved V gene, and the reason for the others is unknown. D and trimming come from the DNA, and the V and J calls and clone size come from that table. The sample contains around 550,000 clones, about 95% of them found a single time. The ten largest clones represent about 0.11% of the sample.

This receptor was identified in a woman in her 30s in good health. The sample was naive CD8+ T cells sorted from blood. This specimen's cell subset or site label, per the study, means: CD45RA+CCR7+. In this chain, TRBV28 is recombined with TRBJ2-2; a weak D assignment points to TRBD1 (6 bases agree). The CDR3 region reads CASSPLTGPGELFF. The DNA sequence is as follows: TGTGCCAGCAGCCCCCTCACAGGGCCGGGGGAGCTGTTTTTT.